This T cell receptor beta chain appears in the sequencing data of a study of patients and donors after allogeneic stem cell transplantation. TCRdb reprocessed the RT-PCR reads via MiXCR and lists one record per CDR3 protein. Here the sample spans about 24,000 distinct CDR3 sequences, roughly 43% being singletons. CDR1 KGHSH and CDR2 LQKENI come from the germline V gene. The CDR3 consists of 14 residues. The V end lost 2 bases, the J end lost 5 bases, and 12 bases lay between the germline ends. This chain links TRBV18 with TRBJ2-5; D is undetermined. The origin of this receptor is a human donor who was either an allogeneic HSCT recipient or a stem cell or donor lymphocyte infusion donor (not recorded which). It is not recorded whose cells these are; they may come from a transplant donor. Input material: blood, either unsorted or a sorted T cell fraction (not recorded which). DNA of the CDR3: TGTGCCAGCTCACCAACGGCGTTGGAGGAGACCCAGTACTTC. This gives the protein CASSPTALEETQYF.